Shown below are 6 T cell receptor beta chains from a single sample sequenced in a study of blood T cell repertoires in COVID-19. Method: immunoSEQ multiplex PCR; TCRdb's copy keeps in-frame clones and lacks some. Of about 300,000 clones in the sample, around 88% were seen once. The specimen was peripheral blood. Every receptor here comes from a woman aged 45-65 years with acute or convalescent COVID-19.

This clone was seen a few times. V usage is TRBV7-8 and J usage is TRBJ1-1; a possible D gene is TRBD1 (5 bases). V was pared by 3 bases and J by 3 bases, with 8 bases between. CDR3 size: 13 residues. Germline V lookup: CDR1 SGHVS, CDR2 FQNEAQ. The CDR3 DNA reads as TGTGCCAGCAGCTTGGGGGGGGACACTGAAGCTTTCTTT. Amino acids: CASSLGGDTEAFF.

This chain links TRBV19 with TRBJ1-1, with TRBD1 as a possible D gene (6 bases). Germline CDR1 is LNHDA and CDR2 is SQIVND (reference sequence). The CDR3 has 14 amino acids. V was cut by 6 bases and J by 5 bases, with 16 bases left in between. The CDR3: CASRDYGGPTEAFF. In DNA form, the CDR3 reads TGTGCCAGTAGGGATTACGGGGGGCCAACTGAAGCTTTCTTT. The variable domain in full, completed from reference TRBV19 and TRBJ1-1, reads DGGITQSPKYLFRKEGQNVTLSCEQNLNHDAMYWYRQDPGQGLRLIYYSQIVNDFQKGDIAEGYSVSREKKESFPLTVTSAQKNPTAFYLCASRDYGGPTEAFFGQGTRLTVV.

This chain links TRBV28 with TRBJ2-5, with TRBD2 identical over 7 bases. CDR1 and CDR2 (germline): MDHEN, SYDVKM. The CDR3 covers 14 residues. The V segment lost 3 bases and the J segment 3 bases; nucleotides outside the gene matches: 4. The CDR3 DNA sequence: TGTGCCAGCAGTTTGGGCGGGAGAGAAGAGACCCAGTACTTC. It encodes CASSLGGREETQYF.

The chain uses TRBV5-4 and TRBJ2-3, with TRBD2 as a possible D gene (6 bases). The V gene's germline CDR1 is SGHNT and CDR2 YYREEE (reference sequence). The ends were cut back, 5 bases at V and 7 bases at J, with 20 bases in the middle. This CDR3 spans 15 amino acids. This chain's CDR3 is CASSRDQRASNTQYF. The CDR3 DNA reads TGTGCCAGCAGTCGGGACCAGCGGGCTTCAAATACGCAGTATTTT.

This clone was seen once. V gene TRBV6-1 combines with J gene TRBJ2-1, with D possibly matching TRBD2 (6 bases). Germline CDR1 MNHNS, CDR2 SASEGT. The CDR3 spans 15 residues. Trimming left V 3 bases short and J 2 bases short, with 11 bases between. The CDR3 loop reads CASSDMGGPYNEQFF. The CDR3 DNA is TGTGCCAGCAGTGACATGGGAGGCCCCTACAATGAGCAGTTCTTC.

For the CDR3, the DNA is TGTGCCATCAGTGAGTCGGGACAGGAGGATAACTATGGCTACACCTTC. Its translation is CAISESGQEDNYGYTF. The chain combines TRBV10-3 with TRBJ1-2; 8 nucleotides match TRBD1. V lost 0 bases to trimming and J lost 1 base; unmatched junction nucleotides: 4. The CDR3 sequence is 16 residues long. Germline-derived CDR1 and CDR2 are ENHRY and SYGVKD.